This TCR beta chain came from a study of OX40 agonist ivuxolimab in advanced cancers. About the study: The study treated patients with ivuxolimab, an agonistic anti-OX40 (CD134) antibody. Study results and limitations: Some nonresponders likewise displayed low normalized T-cell clonal expansion. CD4+ and CD8+ T cells in blood underwent clonal expansion by week 6 at 0.1 to 3.0 mg/kg.

To note about this clone: Its specificity is not known.

The repertoire was sequenced with immunoSEQ multiplex PCR; TCRdb's copy has only in-frame clones and lacks some. The top ten hold around 2% of the sample, which has tens of thousands of clones, roughly 80% seen once. V gave up 7 bases and J gave up 7 bases, with 17 bases separating them. CDR1 and CDR2 (germline): MNHNY, SVGAGI (reference sequence). The CDR3 has 15 amino acids. J is TRBJ1-6 and V is TRBV6-6; tentative D call: TRBD1 (6 bases). This receptor was taken from an adult with an advanced solid tumor such as melanoma, head and neck, liver or kidney cancer. The material sequenced was CD4+ or CD8+ T cells sorted from blood, taken in a trial of the OX40 agonist ivuxolimab. CDR3 nucleotides: TGTGCCAGCACCCTAGGGGGGCCGTCAAATTCACCCCTCCACTTT. Translated: CASTLGGPSNSPLHF.